This note documents a single T cell receptor (beta chain) sequence. This specimen belongs to a study of blood T cell repertoires in COVID-19. For the study at large: Acute and convalescent COVID-19 specimens originated in the United States, Italy and Spain.

TCRdb's copy holds only in-frame clones and misses some; the assay was immunoSEQ multiplex PCR. The sample includes just under 90,000 clones, around 72% of them seen just once. Germline V CDR1 and CDR2: ENHRY, SYGVKD. This CDR3 comprises 13 residues. Trimming left V 7 bases short and J 5 bases short, with 14 bases between. This receptor was taken from a woman aged 80 or older with acute or convalescent COVID-19. The rearrangement uses TRBV10-3 and TRBJ1-1; a weak D match, TRBD1 (6 bases). Sequenced: peripheral blood. The CDR3, as DNA: TGTGCCATCACTGCTGAGAGGGGGACTGAAGCTTTCTTT. Residues: CAITAERGTEAFF.